These T cell receptor beta chains were read from a single sample in a study of T cell repertoires in cytomegalovirus infection. TCRdb recomputed calls from the reads with MiXCR, one row per CDR3 protein. The table records 630,000 or so distinct CDR3 sequences, 20% to 25% of them present only once. The material sequenced was CD8+ T cells from PBMCs. The source is a human donor in good health (CMV status not recorded). Some clones in this sample may be carry-over from other donors' samples. The CDR3 runs from the conserved cysteine through the conserved F or W. Fields, in order: clone size, V gene, J gene, D gene, CDR3 DNA, CDR3 protein. D genes are given only for firm matches. Size values are once, few and many counts, or a class for expanded clones, and some rows have none.

>NA|TRBV20-1|TRBJ2-1|TRBD1
TGCAGTGCTAGTAGCTTGGACAGGGGGCCGTACAATGAGCAGTTCTTC
CSASSLDRGPYNEQFF
>few|TRBV6-6|TRBJ1-1|NA
TGTGCCAGCAGTTACGCTATGGACACTGAAGCTTTCTTT
CASSYAMDTEAFF
>NA|TRBV29-1|TRBJ1-2|NA
TGCAGCGTGTGGGTCGGCTATGGCTACACCTTC
CSVWVGYGYTF
>NA|TRBV20-1|TRBJ1-3|NA
TGCAGTGCTAGAGGTTATTCGCGAGGACCCCGAACAATCTCTGGAAACACCATATATTTT
CSARGYSRGPRTISGNTIYF
>few|TRBV4-1|TRBJ2-4|TRBD1
TGCGCCAGCAGCCAACCGGGACAGGGGCCCCGCCGGGCCAAAAACATTCAGTACTTC
CASSQPGQGPRRAKNIQYF
>few|TRBV7-9|TRBJ2-2|TRBD1
TGTGCCAGCAGCTCAGGGGGCTTCACCGGGGAGCTGTTTTTT
CASSSGGFTGELFF
>few|TRBV6-2/TRBV6-3|TRBJ1-5|NA
TGTGCCAGCAGTTACGGGCCAGGGGCACAGTATAGCAATCAGCCCCAGCATTTT
CASSYGPGAQYSNQPQHF
>NA|TRBV6-2/TRBV6-3|TRBJ1-2|NA
TGTGCCAGCAGTTGGACGCCCTCCCACCACTATGGCTACACCTTC
CASSWTPSHHYGYTF
>NA|TRBV28|TRBJ2-5|NA
TGTGCCAGCAGTCCCGGGGACAAAGAGACCCAGTACTTC
CASSPGDKETQYF
>NA|TRBV4-2|TRBJ2-7|NA
TGTGCCAGCAGCCCTCGGGACTTCCCCTCCTACGAGCAGTACTTC
CASSPRDFPSYEQYF
>once|TRBV9|TRBJ2-1|NA
TGTGCCAGCAGCGATTGGGCTTTGAATGAGCAGTTCTTC
CASSDWALNEQFF
>many|TRBV12-3/TRBV12-4|TRBJ2-7|NA
TGTGCCAGCAGTTTCCAGGGGAGGGACTCCTACGAGCAGTACTTC
CASSFQGRDSYEQYF
>few|TRBV29-1|TRBJ2-1|TRBD1
TGCAGCGTTCGAATCCGGGACAGACTCTACAATGAGCAGTTCTTC
CSVRIRDRLYNEQFF
>NA|TRBV20-1|TRBJ2-2|NA
TGCAGTGCTAGATCCGGCACAGGGCGAGCCGGGGAGCTGTTTTTT
CSARSGTGRAGELFF
>many|TRBV7-6|TRBJ2-3|TRBD2
TGTGCCAGCAGCTTTCTAGCGGGGGGCTCTAGCACAGATACGCAGTATTTT
CASSFLAGGSSTDTQYF
>many|TRBV6-6|TRBJ2-7|NA
TGTGCCAGCAGTTACTTAGGGGGGCCAGACGAGCAGTACTTC
CASSYLGGPDEQYF
>once|TRBV28|TRBJ2-5|TRBD1
TGTGTCAGCAGTGAAAGGGACAGTCGCCAAGAGACCCAGTACTTC
CVSSERDSRQETQYF
>NA|TRBV4-1|TRBJ1-1|TRBD1
TGCGCCAGCAGCCAAGACTCGGGACAGGCGGGTGCTGAAGCTTTCTTT
CASSQDSGQAGAEAFF
>NA|TRBV6-2/TRBV6-3|TRBJ2-1|TRBD1
TGTGCCAGCAGTCTCGGAATCGGGACAGGGACCGATGAGCAGTTCTTC
CASSLGIGTGTDEQFF
>few|TRBV7-9|TRBJ2-7|NA
TGTGCCAGCAGGCCCCTCCGGGACGCAGCCTACGAGCAGTACTTC
CASRPLRDAAYEQYF
>NA|TRBV28|TRBJ2-2|TRBD1
TGTGCCAGCAGCCCTGGCCCCACAGGGGGCACAGGCACCGGGGAGCTGTTTTTT
CASSPGPTGGTGTGELFF
>many|TRBV6-5|TRBJ2-3|NA
TGTGCCAGCAGGGACCGTCCGGATACGCAGTATTTT
CASRDRPDTQYF
>NA|TRBV4-1|TRBJ1-1|NA
TGCGCCAGCAGCCAAGCGGGCCGTGAAGCTTTCTTT
CASSQAGREAFF
>NA|TRBV12-3/TRBV12-4|TRBJ2-1|NA
TGTGCCAGCAGTCCCAGAAGTTACTACAATGAGCAGTTCTTC
CASSPRSYYNEQFF
>many|TRBV7-2|TRBJ2-2|NA
TGTGCCAGCAGCTTAGGGAGATTCACCGGGGAGCTGTTTTTT
CASSLGRFTGELFF
>once|TRBV20-1|TRBJ1-2|NA
TGCAGTGCTTTCTGGACATTTGGCTACACCTTC
CSAFWTFGYTF
>few|TRBV7-9|TRBJ2-7|NA
TGTGCCAGCAGCTCGGGACACGCACCCCAGGCAAGCTACGAGCAGTACTTC
CASSSGHAPQASYEQYF
>few|TRBV5-6|TRBJ2-3|NA
TGTGCCAGCAGCTCGATGGACAGTGCCACAGATACGCAGTATTTT
CASSSMDSATDTQYF
>NA|TRBV25-1|TRBJ2-7|NA
TGTGCCACCAGGGGGGCAAACCTTTTCTACGAGCAGTACTTC
CATRGANLFYEQYF
>NA|TRBV10-3|TRBJ2-3|NA
TGTGCCATCAGTGACGACGGGGAACTAGTCACAGATACGCAGTATTTT
CAISDDGELVTDTQYF
>few|TRBV24-1|TRBJ2-6|NA
TGTGCCACCAATGGCCCCTGGGCCAACGTCCTGACTTTC
CATNGPWANVLTF
>many|TRBV7-3|TRBJ2-3|TRBD2
TGTGCCAGCAGCCTGGGGAGGGGTGCAGATACGCAGTATTTT
CASSLGRGADTQYF